This T cell receptor beta chain comes out of a study of shared clonotypes between healthy human individuals. Looking at the study overall: Used for every donor were three CD4 naive, three CD4 memory, two CD8 naive and one CD8 memory plate.

V was cut by 4 bases and J by 7 bases, with 22 bases left in between. The CDR3 contains 16 residues. CDR1 is LNHDA and CDR2 is SQIVND in the germline V gene (reference sequence). Only in-frame clones appear in the TCRdb table, and some are missing; sequencing was by immunoSEQ multiplex PCR. Among over 2 million clones, 85% to 95% were seen once, and the ten largest hold 0.3% to 0.4%. Those who donated were healthy HIV-negative adults, with no recent acute infections or vaccinations reported. The material sequenced was naive CD4+ T cells from PBMCs. Documented subset: CD45RA+ positively selected. The chain couples TRBV19 to TRBJ1-2; D call uncertain. This TCR was sampled from a man younger than 35 in good health. Some clones in this sample may be carry-over from other donors' samples. CDR3 sequence (DNA): TGTGCCAGTAGTAGCGGGGAAAGGCGCTCGGGTATTGGCTACACCTTC. It codes for CASSSGERRSGIGYTF.